Presented here are 9 T cell receptor beta chains from one specimen sequenced in a study of T cells in Graves' hyperthyroidism and ophthalmopathy. The TCR beta CDR3 regions underwent amplification using RNA transcripts as the source. In the first-round RT-PCR of the TCR CDR3, the HTBI primer set was used. TCRdb itself ran the multiplex PCR reads through MiXCR, one entry per CDR3 protein. This table has 450,000 to 500,000 distinct CDR3 sequences, about 20% appearing once. The sequenced sample consisted of blood. The source is a woman in her seventies with Graves' ophthalmopathy.

This chain joins TRBV5-6 and TRBJ1-1; D is undetermined. With 4 bases removed from V and 0 bases from J, the gap between germline ends came to 13 bases. In germline, CDR1 is SGHDT, CDR2 YYEEEE. The CDR3 sequence is 15 residues long. This CDR3 reads CASSPSGGLNTEAFF. The DNA of the CDR3 is TGTGCCAGCAGCCCGAGCGGAGGATTGAACACTGAAGCTTTCTTT.

This clonotype has only a few counts. The chain employs TRBV12-3 or TRBV12-4 and TRBJ2-3; D is ambiguous. CDR3 size: 14 residues. The V end lost 6 bases, the J end lost 2 bases, and 12 bases lay between the germline ends. The CDR3 sequence is CASRNIISTDTQYF. CDR3 sequence (DNA): TGTGCCAGCAGGAACATTATCTCCACAGATACGCAGTATTTT.

The table lists this clonotype with a few counts. The chain is built from TRBV5-1 and TRBJ2-1; D gene uncertain. The V end lost 0 bases, the J end lost 8 bases, and 6 bases lay between the germline ends. Germline V gives CDR1 SGHRS, CDR2 YFSETQ. CDR3 length equals 12 residues. The CDR3 spells CASSLAVHEQFF. The CDR3 nucleotides read TGCGCCAGCAGCTTGGCAGTACATGAGCAGTTCTTC.

This clonotype was recorded many times. The rearrangement joins TRBV20-1 to TRBJ2-7, with 12 bases that match TRBD2. Germline loops: CDR1 DFQATT, CDR2 SNEGSKA (reference sequence). This CDR3 spans 15 amino acids. Trimming removed 5 bases from V and 3 bases from J; junction bases left unmatched: 8. CDR3: CSAPLAGGTLYEQYF. Here the CDR3 DNA reads TGCAGTGCTCCCCTAGCGGGAGGGACCCTCTACGAGCAGTACTTC.

The CDR3 region is CASSLGTGSYYGYTF. The CDR3 DNA reads as TGTGCCAGCAGTTTAGGGACAGGGTCGTACTATGGCTACACCTTC. This chain joins TRBV28 and TRBJ1-2, with TRBD1 matching over 9 bases. The germline V gene encodes CDR1 MDHEN and CDR2 SYDVKM. V trimming: 2 bases; J trimming: 3 bases; junction bases outside the gene matches: 4. The CDR3 totals 15 residues.

The chain couples TRBV10-3 to TRBJ1-2, with D unresolved. Germline CDR1 is ENHRY and CDR2 is SYGVKD. CDR3 size: 14 residues. Trimming left V 6 bases short and J 4 bases short, with 15 bases between. CDR3 region: CAIRKTVQSYGYTF. The CDR3 DNA is TGTGCCATCAGAAAGACGGTACAATCCTATGGCTACACCTTC.

There are a few counts of this clonotype. This chain connects TRBV10-3 to TRBJ1-3, with D perhaps matching TRBD1 (6 bases). The CDR3 has 14 amino acids. Germline V lookup: CDR1 ENHRY, CDR2 SYGVKD. V lost 3 bases and J lost 5, with 11 bases in between. The DNA for the CDR3 is TGTGCCATCAGTGACCCCCGGGACAGAAACACCATATATTTT. Translating it yields CAISDPRDRNTIYF.

This clonotype was seen repeatedly, ten times or more. The chain combines TRBV10-3 with TRBJ2-1; perhaps TRBD2 as D (5 bases). The V gene lost 8 bases and the J gene lost 3 bases, with 11 bases spanning the gap. Germline V lookup: CDR1 ENHRY, CDR2 SYGVKD. This CDR3 is built from 13 residues. The CDR3: CAIGGGGYNEQFF. In nucleotides, the CDR3 is TGTGCCATCGGTGGTGGAGGCTACAATGAGCAGTTCTTC.

This CDR3 reads CASSLVVLSSEAFF. The CDR3, as DNA: TGTGCCAGCAGCTTAGTGGTATTGAGTTCTGAAGCTTTCTTT. The rearrangement joins TRBV5-6 to TRBJ1-1; D is unresolved. Between the trimmed V and J ends, which lost 2 bases and 6 bases, there was a span of 14 bases. The CDR3 runs 14 residues. Germline CDR1 SGHDT, CDR2 YYEEEE.